The 5 T cell receptor beta chains reported below all come from one sample, sequenced in a study of human T cells and chemical hapten exposure. Time point denoted: patch test 1, 2 weeks after DPC sensitization. Specified treatment: therapeutic diphenylcyclopropenone sensitization with weekly scalp DPC. Using its own MiXCR run on the RACE reads, TCRdb lists one record per CDR3 protein. The sample has around 100,000 distinct CDR3 sequences, 8% to 13% seen once. This sample comprised whole blood, obtained in connection with sensitization to the hapten diphenylcyclopropenone (DPC). Receptor source: a woman in her thirties or forties with alopecia areata. Some clones in this sample may be carry-over from other donors' samples.

This rearrangement joins TRBV28 to TRBJ1-1, with 12 bases matching TRBD1. V lost 5 bases, J lost 8 bases, and 6 bases stayed unmatched. Germline lookup yields CDR1 MDHEN and CDR2 SYDVKM. The length of the CDR3 is 14 residues. The CDR3 DNA sequence: TGTGCCAGCAGTGTTCCGGGACAGGGGGCGGAAGCTTTCTTT. This codes for CASSVPGQGAEAFF.

This clonotype has more than one count but fewer than ten. The chain uses TRBV27 and TRBJ1-2; TRBD1 aligns across 7 bases. V trimming: 6 bases; J trimming: 1 base; junction bases outside the gene matches: 11. Per the germline V gene, CDR1 is MNHEY and CDR2 is SMNVEV (reference sequence). The CDR3 extends over 16 amino acids. Here the CDR3 reads CASRLIWTGDNYGYTF. CDR3 nucleotide sequence: TGTGCCAGCAGACTCATCTGGACAGGCGATAACTATGGCTACACCTTC.

In its sample, this clonotype was seen many times. The chain uses TRBV7-9 and TRBJ2-4; 9 nucleotides match TRBD1. The CDR3 is 13 residues long. J was trimmed by 9 bases and V by 5 bases; bases with no gene match: 5. Germline CDR1 and CDR2: SEHNR and FQNEAQ (reference sequence). CDR3 sequence: CASSTGQGIIQYF. CDR3 coding DNA: TGTGCCAGCAGCACCGGACAGGGGATCATTCAGTACTTC.

This clonotype was detected many times. The CDR3 nucleotides read TGTGCCAGCAGCTTAGGACCGACTAGCGGGGGGTACGAGCAGTACTTC. Protein sequence: CASSLGPTSGGYEQYF. The V and J genes are TRBV7-2 and TRBJ2-7, with 13 bases that match TRBD2. In germline, CDR1 is SGHTA, CDR2 FQGNSA. Trimming removed 1 base from V and 4 bases from J; junction bases left unmatched: 4. The CDR3 covers 16 residues.

The rearrangement links TRBV30 to TRBJ2-1, with TRBD1 matching 7 bases. V lost 4 bases to trimming and J lost 9 bases; unmatched junction nucleotides: 6. The germline CDR1 and CDR2 sequences are GTSNPN and SVGIG (reference sequence). The CDR3 is made up of 12 amino acids. CDR3 in amino acids: CAWTLTGTEQFF. CDR3 in DNA: TGTGCCTGGACCCTGACAGGGACTGAGCAGTTCTTC.